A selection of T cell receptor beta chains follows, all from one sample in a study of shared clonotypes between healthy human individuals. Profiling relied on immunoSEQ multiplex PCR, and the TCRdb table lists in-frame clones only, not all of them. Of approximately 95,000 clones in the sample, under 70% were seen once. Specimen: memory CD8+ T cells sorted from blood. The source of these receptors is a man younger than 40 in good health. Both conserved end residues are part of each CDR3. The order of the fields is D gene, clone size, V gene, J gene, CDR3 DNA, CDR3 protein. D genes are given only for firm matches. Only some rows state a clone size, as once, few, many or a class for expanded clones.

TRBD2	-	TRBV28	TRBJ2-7	TGTGCCAGCAGTTTCCACGCGTATAGCGGGAGAGTGTACGAGCAGTACTTC	CASSFHAYSGRVYEQYF
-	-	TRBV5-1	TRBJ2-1	TGCGCCAGCAGCTTGGCCCCCAATAATGAGCAGTTCTTC	CASSLAPNNEQFF
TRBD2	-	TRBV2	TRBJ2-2	TGTGCCAGCAACCTAGCGGGAGCCGGCGGGGAGCTGTTTTTT	CASNLAGAGGELFF
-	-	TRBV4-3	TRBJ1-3	TGCGCCAGCAGCCAAGGTACGGCATCCGGAAACACCATATATTTT	CASSQGTASGNTIYF
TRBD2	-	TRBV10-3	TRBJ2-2	TGTGCCATCAGCTACCCCGGGACTAGCGGGAGTAGGGACACCGGGGAGCTGTTTTTT	CAISYPGTSGSRDTGELFF
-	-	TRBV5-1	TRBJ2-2	TGCGCCAGCAGCTTGGCCGTCACGCACTTGAACACCGGGGAGCTGTTTTTT	CASSLAVTHLNTGELFF
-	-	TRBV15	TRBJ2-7	TGTGCCACCAGCAGAGACTTCTCCTACGAGCAGTACTTC	CATSRDFSYEQYF
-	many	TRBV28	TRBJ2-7	TGTGCCAGCAGTTTGTACGATTACGAGCAGTACTTC	CASSLYDYEQYF
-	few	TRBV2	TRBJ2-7	TGTGCCAGCAGCTGGGACAACTCCTACGAGCAGTACTTC	CASSWDNSYEQYF
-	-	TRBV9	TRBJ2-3	TGTGCCAGCAGCGTAGCTCCTGGGGCAGATACGCAGTATTTT	CASSVAPGADTQYF
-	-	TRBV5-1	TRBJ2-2	TGCGCCAGCAGCGCCGAAACGAACACCGGGGAGCTGTTTTTT	CASSAETNTGELFF
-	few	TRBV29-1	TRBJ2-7	TGCAGCGTTGAACCAGGGGAGGACGAGCAGTACTTC	CSVEPGEDEQYF
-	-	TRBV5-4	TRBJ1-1	TGTGCCAGCAGCTTGGGGGGAACAGGAGAAGCTTTCTTT	CASSLGGTGEAFF
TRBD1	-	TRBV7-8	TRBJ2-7	TGTGCCAGCAGCTCTGGGACAGGGATTATCCGGCCGGCTTACGAGCAGTACTTC	CASSSGTGIIRPAYEQYF
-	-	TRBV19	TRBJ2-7	TGTGCCAGTAGTATAGGTTCGGGACATCAATACGAGCAGTACTTC	CASSIGSGHQYEQYF
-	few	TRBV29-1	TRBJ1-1	TGCAGCGCTGGCAGGATGAACACTGAAGCTTTCTTT	CSAGRMNTEAFF
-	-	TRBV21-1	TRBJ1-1	TGTGCCAGCAGCGTCACAGGGGGCGCGAGGAACACTGAAGCTTTCTTT	CASSVTGGARNTEAFF
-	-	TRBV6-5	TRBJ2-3	TGTGCCAGCAGTCCCGGCTCCCAATCAGATACGCAGTATTTT	CASSPGSQSDTQYF
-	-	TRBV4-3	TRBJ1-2	TGCGCCAGCAGCCAAGACAGGGACTATGGCTACACCTTC	CASSQDRDYGYTF
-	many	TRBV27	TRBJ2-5	TGTGCCAGCAGTTTTGGGGAACAAGAGACCCAGTACTTC	CASSFGEQETQYF
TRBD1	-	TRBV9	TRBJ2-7	TGTGCCAGCAGCGCAGGACTGGGGACAGCAGTAATAAAGATCCCCTACGAGCAGTACTTC	CASSAGLGTAVIKIPYEQYF
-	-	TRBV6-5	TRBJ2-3	TGTGCCAGCAGTTGGGCGTATGGTGAGCAGTATTTT	CASSWAYGEQYF
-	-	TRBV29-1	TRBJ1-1	TGCAGCTACTACAGGGATCTAGAGTTTGCTGAAGCTTTCTTT	CSYYRDLEFAEAFF
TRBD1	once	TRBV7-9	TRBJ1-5	TGTGCCAGCACCTCGACAGGGGAAGCCTTTAGCAATCAGCCCCAGCATTTT	CASTSTGEAFSNQPQHF
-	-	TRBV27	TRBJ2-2	TGTGCCAGCAGTCCCGAAGATCTAACAGAGAACACCGGGGAGCTGTTTTTT	CASSPEDLTENTGELFF
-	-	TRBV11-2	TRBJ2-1	TGTGCCAGCAGCCGTAACGGAAATAACAATGAGCAGTTCTTC	CASSRNGNNNEQFF